These 30 T cell receptor beta chains share one sample of origin, sequenced in a study of spatial heterogeneity in lung cancer. Points from the study as a whole: Counts of expanded alpha and beta TCRs within tumors tracked the tumor nonsynonymous mutation count.

TCRdb used MiXCR to reprocess the 5' RACE reads, holding one entry per CDR3 protein. The sample lists about 13,000 distinct CDR3 sequences, roughly 3.3% occurring once. Noted time point: sample taken at primary tumor resection. No cognate antigen is known for these TCRs. The sample was lung tumor tissue, taken at surgery. These receptors all come from a male donor with early-stage non-small cell lung cancer.

This clonotype is termed medium-sized. This sequence joins TRBV4-1 and TRBJ2-1; 9 bases are shared with TRBD2. Trimming at V came to 3 bases and at J to 4 bases, leaving 4 bases not matched to a gene. Germline CDR1 MGHRA, CDR2 YSYEKL. CDR3 length: 15 amino acids. CDR3 protein: CASSHLAGPYNEQFF. Written as DNA, the CDR3 is TGCGCCAGCAGCCACCTAGCGGGACCATACAATGAGCAGTTCTTC.

This clonotype came up a few times. The rearrangement links TRBV7-2 to TRBJ2-4; D is uncertain. The germline V and J ends were trimmed by 5 bases and 1 base, with 12 bases remaining between them. In germline, CDR1 is SGHTA, CDR2 FQGNSA. The CDR3 has 15 residues. As DNA, the CDR3 is TGTGCCAGCAGCACCCGAGACGGCGCCAAAAACATTCAGTACTTC. Its translation: CASSTRDGAKNIQYF.

This clonotype was seen many times. The chain carries TRBV7-9 and TRBJ2-3; D ambiguous. The CDR3 is 12 amino acids. Germline V gene lookup returns CDR1 SEHNR and CDR2 FQNEAQ (reference sequence). V lost 7 bases, J lost 3 bases, and 8 bases lay in between. CDR3: CASNERTDTQYF. CDR3 coding DNA: TGTGCCAGCAACGAAAGGACAGATACGCAGTATTTT.

This clonotype was recorded at least ten times. The rearrangement uses TRBV6-2 or TRBV6-3 and TRBJ2-2; D possibly uses TRBD1 or TRBD2 (5 bases each). The germline V and J ends were trimmed by 5 bases and 7 bases, with 17 bases remaining between them. The CDR3 loop spans 15 amino acids. The germline V gene encodes CDR1 MNHEY and CDR2 SVGEGT. The CDR3 DNA reads TGTGCCAGCAGTAACGGGGCCTCCGGAATCGGGGAGCTGTTTTTT. This gives the protein CASSNGASGIGELFF.

The sample holds many counts of this clonotype. The chain joins TRBV12-3 or TRBV12-4 to TRBJ2-5; the D gene is possibly TRBD1 (5 bases). The V end was cut by 2 bases, the J end by 4 bases, with 5 bases between. The CDR3 is 12 amino acids. CDR3 amino acids: CASSLTGETQYF. CDR3 coding DNA: TGTGCCAGCAGTTTAACAGGAGAGACCCAGTACTTC.

This clonotype was detected ten times or more. The J gene is TRBJ2-2, the V gene TRBV7-3; possibly TRBD2 for D (5 bases). Germline V lookup: CDR1 SGHTA, CDR2 FQGTGA. V shed 5 bases and J shed 6 bases, with 10 bases lying between them. The CDR3 extends over 13 amino acids. The chain's CDR3 is CASSEGIAGELFF. The CDR3, as DNA: TGTGCCAGCAGCGAGGGTATCGCCGGGGAGCTGTTTTTT.

This clonotype appeared many times. The chain joins TRBV28 to TRBJ1-1; no definite D call. V lost 2 bases to trimming and J lost 6 bases, with 10 bases between them. CDR1 is MDHEN and CDR2 is SYDVKM in the germline V gene. The CDR3 runs to 13 residues. The CDR3 DNA reads TGTGCCAGCAGTTTAGGGCAGGACGCTGAAGCTTTCTTT. It translates to CASSLGQDAEAFF.

By frequency in the sample, this clonotype is medium-sized. The J gene is TRBJ1-4, the V gene TRBV7-2; the match to TRBD1 covers 7 bases. The V gene's germline CDR1 is SGHTA and CDR2 FQGNSA. V trimming: 1 base; J trimming: 7 bases; junction bases outside the gene matches: 0. The CDR3 is made up of 13 amino acids. CDR3 bases: TGTGCCAGCAGCTTAGACAGGGGTGAAAAACTGTTTTTT. The encoded protein is CASSLDRGEKLFF.

This clonotype qualifies as medium-sized. V gene TRBV10-3 combines with J gene TRBJ2-1, with TRBD1 identical over 9 bases. V shed 8 bases and J 7 bases; nucleotides not matched to a gene: 15. Germline V gives CDR1 ENHRY, CDR2 SYGVKD. CDR3 length: 16 residues. For the CDR3, the DNA is TGTGCCATCGCTAAAATGGGGGGGACAGGGTCAAATGAGCAGTTCTTC. It is translated as CAIAKMGGTGSNEQFF.

This clonotype was observed many times. One junction end does not reproduce the germline sequence, and a read error may be involved. The chain employs TRBV28 and TRBJ1-4; the match to TRBD1 covers 8 bases. From germline, CDR1 is MDHEN and CDR2 SYDVKM. The CDR3 covers 13 residues. This CDR3 reads CASSRGQGPSEVF. CDR3 bases: TGTGCCAGCAGCCGAGGACAGGGCCCGTCGGAGGTTTTT.

This clonotype was seen repeatedly, ten times or more. This chain connects TRBV19 to TRBJ2-5, with 8 bases that match TRBD1. The V gene end was trimmed by 10 bases and the J gene end by 4 bases; junction bases not matched to a gene: 8. The germline V gene encodes CDR1 LNHDA and CDR2 SQIVND (reference sequence). The CDR3 sequence is 13 residues long. The CDR3 DNA reads TGTGCCACGAAGGACAGGGCTAGAGAGACCCAGTACTTC. Amino acid sequence: CATKDRARETQYF.

This clonotype appeared a few times. The gene calls are TRBV10-2 and TRBJ2-5; tentatively, D is TRBD2 (5 bases). The CDR3 sequence is 16 residues long. The germline V and J ends were trimmed by 7 bases and 0 bases, with 18 bases remaining between them. Germline V CDR1 and CDR2: WSHSY, SAAADI. The CDR3 nucleotides are TGCGCCAGCATGGCTTCGATCGGAGCGGACCAAGAGACCCAGTACTTC. As protein: CASMASIGADQETQYF.

This clonotype was detected many times. V gene TRBV7-2 combines with J gene TRBJ2-1; 10 bases agree with TRBD2. The germline V gene has CDR1 SGHTA and CDR2 FQGNSA. V lost 0 bases to trimming and J lost 0 bases; unmatched junction nucleotides: 2. This CDR3 has 17 residues. CDR3 nucleotides: TGTGCCAGCAGCTTAGCCCCTAGCGGGAGCTCCTACAATGAGCAGTTCTTC. Translating gives CASSLAPSGSSYNEQFF.

This clonotype was observed many times. V is TRBV15 and J is TRBJ1-4; a weak D match, TRBD1 (6 bases). CDR1 and CDR2 (germline): LNHNV, YYDKDF (reference sequence). This CDR3 contains 16 residues. V was trimmed by 0 bases and J by 4 bases, leaving 12 bases between them. CDR3 nucleotide sequence: TGTGCCACCAGCAGAGATACAGGGACGGTTAATGAAAAACTGTTTTTT. Protein sequence: CATSRDTGTVNEKLFF.

The chain links TRBV9 to TRBJ2-3; TRBD1 matches at 8 bases. Germline V CDR1 and CDR2: SGDLS, YYNGEE. The V and J ends lost 4 bases and 0 bases, in that order; junction bases with no gene match: 10. CDR3 length equals 17 residues. In DNA, the CDR3 is TGTGCCAGCAGCCCCCGGACAGGGTTTGGGAGCACAGATACGCAGTATTTT. Protein: CASSPRTGFGSTDTQYF.

Ten or more counts support this clonotype. This chain links TRBV20-1 with TRBJ1-3, with D possibly TRBD1 on 6 matching bases. Germline V gene sequence: CDR1 DFQATT, CDR2 SNEGSKA (reference sequence). This CDR3 has 14 residues. V lost 6 bases and J 3 bases, leaving 15 bases between the germline ends. In DNA form, the CDR3 reads TGCAGTGCCGTCGGGGGCGGTGTTGGAAACACCATATATTTT. This codes for CSAVGGGVGNTIYF.

This clonotype showed up many times. The chain's CDR3 is CASSLSGGLLETQYF. The CDR3 coding sequence is TGTGCCAGCAGCTTAAGTGGGGGACTTTTAGAGACCCAGTACTTC. The chain is built from TRBV7-3 and TRBJ2-5, with D possibly matching TRBD2 (6 bases). Germline lookup yields CDR1 SGHTA and CDR2 FQGTGA. V was cut by 1 base and J by 4 bases, with 13 bases left in between. This CDR3 comprises 15 residues.

This clonotype showed up many times. The chain has TRBV6-5 and TRBJ2-5; D perhaps matches TRBD2 (5 bases). V was trimmed by 5 bases and J by 5 bases, leaving 12 bases between them. Germline CDR1 and CDR2: MNHEY and SVGAGI. CDR3 size: 13 residues. The CDR3 DNA reads TGTGCCAGCAGTCCGCCCGGGGTGGAGACCCAGTACTTC. Its translation: CASSPPGVETQYF.

By share, this clonotype counts as medium-sized. V and J are TRBV5-1 and TRBJ2-7; TRBD1 agrees at 9 bases. Germline CDR1 is SGHRS and CDR2 is YFSETQ. Trimming took 0 bases from V and 4 from J; bases not matched to a gene: 8. This CDR3 region has 16 residues. The chain's CDR3 is CASSLDPGTGSYEQYF. Written as DNA, the CDR3 is TGCGCCAGCAGCTTGGACCCCGGGACAGGGTCTTACGAGCAGTACTTC.

This clonotype occurred many times. The V and J genes are TRBV7-2 and TRBJ2-7; 11 bases fit TRBD2. The CDR3 is 15 residues long. Germline V CDR1 and CDR2: SGHTA, FQGNSA. The trim removed 1 base at V and 6 bases at J, leaving 5 bases unmatched. CDR3 sequence (DNA): TGTGCCAGCAGCTTAGGGGTAGCGGGGGGGCGCGAGCAGTACTTC. The encoded protein is CASSLGVAGGREQYF.

There are a few counts of this clonotype. Written as DNA, the CDR3 is TGTGCCAGCAGTTTAGTCGGGGGGCCCTACGAGCAGTACTTC. Translated, it gives CASSLVGGPYEQYF. The chain has TRBV27 and TRBJ2-7, with D perhaps matching TRBD2 (7 bases). The V gene lost 2 bases and the J gene lost 2 bases, with 10 bases spanning the gap. This CDR3 contains 14 residues. Germline V gene lookup returns CDR1 MNHEY and CDR2 SMNVEV (reference sequence).

This clonotype is classed as medium-sized. The chain carries TRBV18 and TRBJ1-6, with 7 positions matching TRBD1. This CDR3 comprises 13 residues. The germline CDR1 and CDR2 sequences are KGHSH and LQKENI. V trimming: 2 bases; J trimming: 13 bases; junction bases outside the gene matches: 5. In DNA form, the CDR3 reads TGTGCCAGCTCACCAATTGACAGGGACCCCCTCCACTTT. Translation gives CASSPIDRDPLHF.

At least ten counts were recorded for this clonotype. The chain recombines TRBV5-6 with TRBJ2-7; D gene ambiguous. The CDR3 consists of 12 residues. Germline V gene sequence: CDR1 SGHDT, CDR2 YYEEEE. Trimming took 4 bases from V and 0 from J, leaving 5 bases between them. In DNA, the CDR3 is TGTGCCAGCAGCGTCCTCTCCTACGAGCAGTACTTC. This sequence encodes CASSVLSYEQYF.

This clonotype was seen ten or more times. This sequence joins TRBV6-2 or TRBV6-3 and TRBJ1-5; 8 bases agree with TRBD1. V lost 5 bases, J lost 5 bases, and 2 bases stayed unmatched. CDR3 length: 13 residues. Per germline, CDR1 MNHEY and CDR2 SVGEGT. In DNA, the CDR3 is TGTGCCAGCAGTCGACAGGGGTATCAGCCCCAGCATTTT. As protein: CASSRQGYQPQHF.

This clonotype appeared many times. The V call is TRBV7-3, the J call TRBJ1-6; D gene unclear. Germline CDR1 is SGHTA and CDR2 is FQGTGA. The CDR3 loop spans 13 amino acids. V gave up 5 bases and J gave up 9 bases, with 11 bases separating them. CDR3 nucleotides: TGTGCCAGCAGCGTCTTCACTGGTTCACCCCTCCACTTT. Its protein is CASSVFTGSPLHF.

By sample fraction, this clonotype is medium-sized. The chain carries TRBV2 and TRBJ2-7; D is ambiguous. The CDR3 length is 14 residues. V lost 5 bases and J 2 bases, leaving 13 bases between the germline ends. From germline, CDR1 is SNHLY and CDR2 FYNNEI. Written as DNA, the CDR3 is TGTGCCAGCAGTCGCGTTAAGGGAACCTACGAGCAGTACTTC. This gives the protein CASSRVKGTYEQYF.

This clonotype was detected ten times or more. The V call is TRBV2, the J call TRBJ2-5; TRBD1 is a possible D gene (5 bases). The germline gives CDR1 SNHLY, CDR2 FYNNEI. The CDR3 totals 12 residues. The V end lost 7 bases, the J end lost 2 bases, and 8 bases lay between the germline ends. The CDR3 loop reads CASNYRQETQYF. For the CDR3, the DNA is TGTGCCAGCAACTACAGGCAAGAGACCCAGTACTTC.

This clonotype was seen repeatedly, ten times or more. The J gene is TRBJ2-3, the V gene TRBV7-9; D tentatively reads TRBD1 or TRBD2 (6 bases each). This CDR3 has 13 residues. Germline values: CDR1 SEHNR, CDR2 FQNEAQ (reference sequence). Trimming shortened V by 4 bases and J by 3 bases, and 8 bases separated the two germline ends. The CDR3 loop reads CASSSGATDTQYF. In DNA, the CDR3 is TGTGCCAGCAGCTCGGGGGCGACAGATACGCAGTATTTT.

This clonotype came up many times. V usage is TRBV12-3 or TRBV12-4 and J usage is TRBJ1-5, with D uncertain. This CDR3 region has 12 residues. Trimming shortened V by 10 bases and J by 7 bases, and 14 bases separated the two germline ends. The chain's CDR3 is CATQQFGQPQHF. The CDR3 DNA is TGTGCCACCCAGCAGTTTGGCCAGCCCCAGCATTTT.

The sample holds many counts of this clonotype. V is TRBV4-1 and J is TRBJ1-3; TRBD1 might be the D (5 bases). Germline CDR1 MGHRA, CDR2 YSYEKL. The CDR3 length is 14 residues. V was pared by 4 bases and J by 9 bases, with 16 bases between. DNA for the CDR3: TGCGCCAGCAGCCGCCGGGACGACCGAAGCACCATATATTTT. It codes for CASSRRDDRSTIYF.